This entry describes one T cell receptor beta chain. Its specificity is not known. With 60 Vbeta and 13 Jbeta primers, the PCR was carried out. Repertoires were generated with immunoSEQ multiplex PCR, while TCRdb's copy carries only in-frame clones and drops some. The sample contains approximately 110,000 clones, about 73% of which appear only once. This entry belongs to a study of cytomegalovirus exposure and HLA in healthy donors. Study-wide findings and caveats: Reportedly, cytomegalovirus status was diagnosed with high sensitivity and specificity. Reportedly, TCR beta sequences accurately predicted HLA-A and HLA-B alleles in most subjects. In an earlier analysis, in around 590 donors, most V segments appeared productive either ~90% or ~30% of the time.

Healthy bone marrow donors supplied every sample. The sequenced material came from PBMCs. The source of this sequence is a woman between 40 and 50 years old in good health and CMV-seronegative.

CDR3 DNA sequence: TGTGCCAGCTCAACCCCGACAGGCTTTAACTATGGCTACACCTTC. Translation gives CASSTPTGFNYGYTF. V gene TRBV18 combines with J gene TRBJ1-2; a weak D match, TRBD1 (6 bases). The V end was cut by 5 bases, the J end by 1 base, with 14 bases between. The CDR3 is 15 amino acids. CDR1 is KGHSH and CDR2 is LQKENI in the germline V gene.